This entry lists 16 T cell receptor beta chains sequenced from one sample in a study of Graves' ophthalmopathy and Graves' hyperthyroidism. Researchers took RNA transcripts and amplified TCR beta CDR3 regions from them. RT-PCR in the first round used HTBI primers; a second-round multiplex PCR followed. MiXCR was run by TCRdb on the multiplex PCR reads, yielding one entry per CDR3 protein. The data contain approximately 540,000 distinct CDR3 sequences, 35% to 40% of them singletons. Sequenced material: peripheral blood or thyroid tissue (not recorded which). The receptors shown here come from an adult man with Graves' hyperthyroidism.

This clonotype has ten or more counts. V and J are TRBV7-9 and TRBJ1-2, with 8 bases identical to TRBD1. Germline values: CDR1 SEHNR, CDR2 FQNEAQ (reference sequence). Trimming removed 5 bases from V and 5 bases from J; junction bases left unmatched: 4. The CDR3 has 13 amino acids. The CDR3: CASSDTGGYGYTF. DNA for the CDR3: TGTGCCAGCAGCGACACAGGGGGTTATGGCTACACCTTC.

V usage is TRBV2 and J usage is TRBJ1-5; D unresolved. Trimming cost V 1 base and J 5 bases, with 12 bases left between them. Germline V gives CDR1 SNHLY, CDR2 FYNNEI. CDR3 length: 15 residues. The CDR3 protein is CASSEDGGGHQPQHF. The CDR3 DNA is TGTGCCAGCAGTGAAGATGGAGGAGGGCATCAGCCCCAGCATTTT.

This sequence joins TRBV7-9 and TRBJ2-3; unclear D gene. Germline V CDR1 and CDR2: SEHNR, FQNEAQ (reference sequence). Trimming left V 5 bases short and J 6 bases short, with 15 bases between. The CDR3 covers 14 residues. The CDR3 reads CASSPGYGRDTQYF. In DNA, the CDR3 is TGTGCCAGCAGCCCCGGTTATGGGCGGGATACGCAGTATTTT.

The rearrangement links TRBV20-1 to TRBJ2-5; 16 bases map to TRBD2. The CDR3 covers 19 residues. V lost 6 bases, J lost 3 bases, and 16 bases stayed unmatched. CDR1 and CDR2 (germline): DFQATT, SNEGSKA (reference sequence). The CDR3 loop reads CSAGQGTSGRVAGKETQYF. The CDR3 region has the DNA TGCAGTGCAGGACAAGGGACTAGCGGGAGGGTAGCGGGGAAAGAGACCCAGTACTTC.

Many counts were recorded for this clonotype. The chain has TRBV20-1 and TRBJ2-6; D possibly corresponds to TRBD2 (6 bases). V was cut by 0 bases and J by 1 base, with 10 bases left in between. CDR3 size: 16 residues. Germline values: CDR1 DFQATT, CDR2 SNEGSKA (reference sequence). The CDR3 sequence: CSARDHGGSGANVLTF. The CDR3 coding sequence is TGCAGTGCTAGAGATCACGGGGGATCTGGGGCCAACGTCCTGACTTTC.

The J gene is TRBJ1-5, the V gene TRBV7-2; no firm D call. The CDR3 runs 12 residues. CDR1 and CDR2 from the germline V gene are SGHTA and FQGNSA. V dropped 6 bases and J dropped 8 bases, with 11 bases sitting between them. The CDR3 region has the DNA TGTGCCAGCAGGAGTGGGTGGAAGCCCCAGCATTTT. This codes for CASRSGWKPQHF.

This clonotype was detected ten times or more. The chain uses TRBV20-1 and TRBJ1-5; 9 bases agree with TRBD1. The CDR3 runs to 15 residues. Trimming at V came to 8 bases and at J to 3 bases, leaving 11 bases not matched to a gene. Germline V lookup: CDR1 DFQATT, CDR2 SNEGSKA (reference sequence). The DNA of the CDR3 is TGCAGTATCCTTGGGGGACAGGGACTCAATCAGCCCCAGCATTTT. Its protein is CSILGGQGLNQPQHF.

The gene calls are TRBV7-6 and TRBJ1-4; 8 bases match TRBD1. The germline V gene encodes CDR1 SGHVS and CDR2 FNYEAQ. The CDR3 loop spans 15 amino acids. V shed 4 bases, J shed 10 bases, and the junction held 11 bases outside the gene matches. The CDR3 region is CASSSRDRGWGKLFF. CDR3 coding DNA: TGTGCCAGCAGCTCAAGAGACAGGGGCTGGGGAAAACTGTTTTTT.

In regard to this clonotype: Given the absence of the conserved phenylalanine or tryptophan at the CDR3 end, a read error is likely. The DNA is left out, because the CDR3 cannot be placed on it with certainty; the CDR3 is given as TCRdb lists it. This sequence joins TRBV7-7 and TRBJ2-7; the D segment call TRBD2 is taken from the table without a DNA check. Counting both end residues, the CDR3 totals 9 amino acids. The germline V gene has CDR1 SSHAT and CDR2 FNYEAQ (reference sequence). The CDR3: CASSTGLAG.

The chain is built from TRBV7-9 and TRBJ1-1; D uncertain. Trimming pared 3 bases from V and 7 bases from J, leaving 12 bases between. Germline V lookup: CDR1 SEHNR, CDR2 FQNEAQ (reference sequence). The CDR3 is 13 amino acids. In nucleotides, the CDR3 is TGTGCCAGCAGCTTGAAACAGTACAATGAAGCTTTCTTT. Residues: CASSLKQYNEAFF.

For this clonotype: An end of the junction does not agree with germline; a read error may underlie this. The CDR3 loop is CASSHLPLGLAESPHF. CDR3 in DNA: TGTGCCAGCAGTCACCTGCCCCTGGGACTAGCGGAATCACCCCACTTC. V usage is TRBV6-5 and J usage is TRBJ2-5, with 11 bases identical to TRBD2. The CDR3 runs 16 residues. Per the germline V gene, CDR1 is MNHEY and CDR2 is SVGAGI.

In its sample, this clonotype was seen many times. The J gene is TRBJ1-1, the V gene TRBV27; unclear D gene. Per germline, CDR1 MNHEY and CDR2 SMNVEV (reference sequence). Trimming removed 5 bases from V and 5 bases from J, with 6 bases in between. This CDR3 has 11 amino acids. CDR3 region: CASSDWTEAFF. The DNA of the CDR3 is TGTGCCAGCAGTGACTGGACTGAAGCTTTCTTT.

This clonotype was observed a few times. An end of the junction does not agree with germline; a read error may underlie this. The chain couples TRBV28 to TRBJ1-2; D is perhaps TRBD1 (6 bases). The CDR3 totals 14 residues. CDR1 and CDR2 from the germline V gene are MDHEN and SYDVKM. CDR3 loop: CASSLEGVNFGYTF. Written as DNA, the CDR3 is TGTGCCAGCAGTTTGGAGGGGGTTAACTTTGGCTACACCTTC.

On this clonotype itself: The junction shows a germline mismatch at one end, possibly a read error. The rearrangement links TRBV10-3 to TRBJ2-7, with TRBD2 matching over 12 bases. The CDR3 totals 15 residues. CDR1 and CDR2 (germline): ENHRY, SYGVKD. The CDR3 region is CASSATSGRNHEHYF. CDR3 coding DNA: TGTGCCAGCAGTGCTACTAGCGGGAGGAACCACGAGCACTACTTC.

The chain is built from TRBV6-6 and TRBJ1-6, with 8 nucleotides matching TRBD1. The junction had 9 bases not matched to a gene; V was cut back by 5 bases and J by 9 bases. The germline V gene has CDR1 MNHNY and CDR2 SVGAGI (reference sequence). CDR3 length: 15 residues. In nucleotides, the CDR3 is TGTGCCAGCAGTCCGAGGACAGGGTGGAGTTCACCCCTCCACTTT. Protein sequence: CASSPRTGWSSPLHF.

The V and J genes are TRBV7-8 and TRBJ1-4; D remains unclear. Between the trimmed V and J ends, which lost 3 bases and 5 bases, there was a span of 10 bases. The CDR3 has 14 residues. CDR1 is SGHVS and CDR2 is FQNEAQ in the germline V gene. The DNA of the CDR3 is TGTGCCAGCAGCTTGATACCGGCGAATGAAAAACTGTTTTTT. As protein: CASSLIPANEKLFF.